These 17 T cell receptor beta chains originate from one sample sequenced in a study of long-term antiretroviral therapy in people with HIV. Samples were assayed with immunoSEQ v3.0 at survey level. Some clones are missing from TCRdb's copy, which holds only in-frame ones; the method was immunoSEQ multiplex PCR. This table holds tens of thousands of clones, 94% found once. The source material was unsorted PBMCs, sampled about 7.4 years after starting antiretroviral therapy. Receptor source: a man aged 45-65 years with HIV.

The chain couples TRBV30 to TRBJ2-2; D is uncertain. This CDR3 has 14 residues. Germline CDR1 and CDR2: GTSNPN and SVGIG (reference sequence). V gave up 7 bases and J gave up 5 bases, with 17 bases separating them. Written as DNA, the CDR3 is TGTGCCTCCACGAAACTTGTTAGGACCGGGGAGCTGTTTTTT. Translation gives CASTKLVRTGELFF. The full variable domain, completed using reference TRBV30 and TRBJ2-2, is SQTIHQWPATLVQPVGSPLSLECTVEGTSNPNLYWYRQAAGRGLQLLFYSVGIGQISSEVPQNLSASRPQDRQFILSSKKLLLSDSGFYLCASTKLVRTGELFFGEGSRLTVL.

The V and J genes are TRBV14 and TRBJ1-3; D is undetermined. Germline-derived CDR1 and CDR2 are SGHDN and FVKESK. The CDR3 contains 15 residues. V dropped 4 bases and J dropped 0 bases, with 10 bases sitting between them. This chain's CDR3 is CASSPYLGSGNTIYF. Here the CDR3 DNA reads TGTGCCAGCAGCCCCTACCTCGGCTCTGGAAACACCATATATTTT.

V and J are TRBV19 and TRBJ2-3; D could derive from TRBD1 or TRBD2 (5 bases each). The CDR3 covers 17 residues. Germline V lookup: CDR1 LNHDA, CDR2 SQIVND (reference sequence). Deletions cut 3 bases from V and 3 bases from J, with 19 bases between. The CDR3 reads CASSMFGQRERTDTQYF. The DNA of the CDR3 is TGTGCCAGTAGTATGTTTGGACAAAGGGAGCGTACAGATACGCAGTATTTT.

The chain recombines TRBV30 with TRBJ2-2; D unresolved. The length of the CDR3 is 13 residues. Per the germline V gene, CDR1 is GTSNPN and CDR2 is SVGIG (reference sequence). V was clipped by 1 base and J by 4 bases, with 7 bases between them. The CDR3 DNA follows: TGTGCCTGGAGTGGGGGTTTCACCGGGGAGCTGTTTTTT. It codes for CAWSGGFTGELFF.

The chain couples TRBV29-1 to TRBJ2-3; possible D gene TRBD2, 5 bases. The ends were cut back, 2 bases at V and 0 bases at J, with 12 bases in the middle. Germline V CDR1 and CDR2: SQVTM, ANQGSEA. The CDR3 is 15 residues long. The CDR3 loop is CSVESRLTSTDTQYF. The CDR3 coding sequence is TGCAGCGTTGAAAGCCGACTAACTAGCACAGATACGCAGTATTTT.

This chain joins TRBV5-1 and TRBJ1-2; perhaps TRBD1 as D (6 bases). Germline V lookup: CDR1 SGHRS, CDR2 YFSETQ. The length of the CDR3 is 14 residues. V lost 4 bases to trimming and J lost 4 bases, with 14 bases between them. The CDR3, as DNA: TGCGCCAGCAGCCCCACAGGGAACAGCTATGGCTACACCTTC. It translates to CASSPTGNSYGYTF.

This clone is a singleton in its sample. The chain has TRBV5-1 and TRBJ2-2, with 8 bases identical to TRBD1. The CDR3 is 16 amino acids. Germline V gene data show CDR1 as SGHRS and CDR2 as YFSETQ. J was trimmed by 2 bases and V by 5 bases; bases with no gene match: 8. Here the CDR3 reads CASRLGTGGNTGELFF. Written as DNA, the CDR3 is TGCGCCAGCAGACTGGGTACAGGGGGAAACACCGGGGAGCTGTTTTTT.

The rearrangement links TRBV7-2 to TRBJ1-3, with a tentative D call TRBD1 (6 bases). V lost 5 bases, J lost 2 bases, and 13 bases lay in between. This CDR3 region has 15 residues. Per the germline V gene, CDR1 is SGHTA and CDR2 is FQGNSA. In DNA, the CDR3 is TGTGCCAGCAGCCTAGAGGGGGGAACTGGAAACACCATATATTTT. It is translated as CASSLEGGTGNTIYF.

The V call is TRBV5-6, the J call TRBJ2-5, with TRBD1 matching over 7 bases. J gave up 5 bases and V 2 bases, and 6 bases lay outside the gene matches. The germline gives CDR1 SGHDT, CDR2 YYEEEE. The CDR3 extends over 14 amino acids. CDR3 DNA sequence: TGTGCCAGCAGCTTCCTTACAGGGGAGGAGACCCAGTACTTC. It specifies CASSFLTGEETQYF.

The chain recombines TRBV7-2 with TRBJ2-6; D may match TRBD1 or TRBD2 (5 bases each). This CDR3 region has 19 residues. The V gene lost 5 bases and the J gene lost 0 bases, with 20 bases spanning the gap. Per the germline V gene, CDR1 is SGHTA and CDR2 is FQGNSA. The chain's CDR3 is CASSPQTRDAYSGANVLTF. The CDR3 DNA is TGTGCCAGCAGCCCCCAGACTCGGGACGCCTACTCTGGGGCCAACGTCCTGACTTTC.

This sequence joins TRBV5-1 and TRBJ2-1, with D perhaps matching TRBD2 (6 bases). V gave up 2 bases and J gave up 2 bases, with 8 bases separating them. CDR1 and CDR2 (germline): SGHRS, YFSETQ. The CDR3 runs 14 residues. The CDR3 sequence is CASSFGGTYNEQFF. The CDR3 DNA reads TGCGCCAGCAGCTTCGGGGGAACCTACAATGAGCAGTTCTTC.

J is TRBJ2-1 and V is TRBV6-1, with D possibly being TRBD2 (6 bases). Per germline, CDR1 MNHNS and CDR2 SASEGT. CDR3 length: 15 amino acids. Deletions cut 4 bases from V and 0 bases from J, with 10 bases between. The CDR3 nucleotides read TGTGCCAGCAGTGGATCGGGACTCTCCTACAATGAGCAGTTCTTC. Translation gives CASSGSGLSYNEQFF.

This rearrangement joins TRBV6-1 to TRBJ1-2, with TRBD1 matching 9 bases. The CDR3 extends over 15 amino acids. Trimming took 5 bases from V and 5 from J; bases not matched to a gene: 9. From germline, CDR1 is MNHNS and CDR2 SASEGT. The chain's CDR3 is CASSPGTGRTYGYTF. The CDR3 DNA reads TGTGCCAGCAGTCCTGGGACAGGGAGAACATATGGCTACACCTTC.

The genes are TRBV9 and TRBJ1-1; D perhaps matches TRBD1 (6 bases). Trimming took off 3 bases at V and 3 bases at J, with 12 bases between the two ends. CDR1 and CDR2 from the germline V gene are SGDLS and YYNGEE. The CDR3 has 14 residues. CDR3 DNA: TGTGCCAGCAGCGAGGGGGTCCGCGACACTGAAGCTTTCTTT. As protein: CASSEGVRDTEAFF.

This chain joins TRBV5-4 and TRBJ2-2, with 8 bases that match TRBD1. The V gene's germline CDR1 is SGHNT and CDR2 YYREEE (reference sequence). This CDR3 has 15 residues. With V trimmed by 3 bases and J by 5 bases, 6 bases remained unmatched. The CDR3 DNA follows: TGTGCCAGCAGCTCGCGGACAGGGTATACCGGGGAGCTGTTTTTT. Protein: CASSSRTGYTGELFF.

The chain has TRBV11-2 and TRBJ2-5; 14 bases fit TRBD2. CDR1 is SGHAT, CDR2 FQNNGV, per germline. V trimming: 5 bases; J trimming: 2 bases; junction bases outside the gene matches: 7. The CDR3 consists of 17 residues. This CDR3 is CASSQGTSGGIQETQYF. The CDR3 region has the DNA TGTGCCAGCAGCCAGGGGACTAGCGGGGGTATACAAGAGACCCAGTACTTC.

This clone was detected once. CDR3 loop: CASSHGGTENEKLFF. The DNA of the CDR3 is TGCGCCAGCAGCCACGGAGGGACAGAGAATGAAAAACTGTTTTTT. V and J are TRBV4-1 and TRBJ1-4, with 7 positions matching TRBD1. CDR1 and CDR2 from the germline V gene are MGHRA and YSYEKL. Unmatched junction bases numbered 6, after V lost 3 bases and J lost 5 bases. This CDR3 is built from 15 residues.